This TCR beta chain emerged from a study of tumor-infiltrating lymphocytes in primary liver carcinoma (dated by TCRdb to about 2017). As for the study more broadly: Of the five patients, three men and two women aged 30 to 69 years, four had hepatocellular carcinoma and one had combined HCC and intrahepatic cholangiocarcinoma. The five patients had tumors of stage T1-T3 N0M0, with maximum diameters ranging from roughly 4.2 to 11 cm. Each sample produced roughly 3.5 to 7.5 million productive TCRbeta reads, and read depth showed no significant difference between tissue types. The study combined TCRbeta repertoire sequencing, expression microarrays and whole-exome sequencing across five regions of each liver tumor, with adjacent normal tissue and blood. A total of approximately 35 specimens from 5 patients underwent TCRbeta repertoire sequencing, comprising some 25 tumor regions, 5 adjacent noncancerous liver tissues and 5 peripheral blood samples. Repertoires from technical replicates were highly reproducible, with mean shared-clone rates around 0.87 and correlation coefficients above 0.95.

The CDR3 spans 13 residues, counting both ends. Per the germline V gene, MNHEY is the CDR1 and SVGEGT is the CDR2. Summary of the overall study and its limitations: Only the TCR beta chain was sequenced, which likely underestimates true repertoire diversity because unpaired alpha chains were not captured. Comparison of CD4+ and CD8+ T cell repertoires was precluded by the use of bulk unsorted samples. Repertoire overlap was found to be higher between tumor regions (mean around 35%) than between tumor-adjacent (approximately 17%) or tumor-blood (around 15%) pairs, consistent with antigen-driven expansion. A significantly larger repertoire fraction was made up by the top 250 clones in tumors than in blood (p = 0.039). With just five patients in the study, the authors point out that the findings should be validated in a larger study.

Total RNA and DNA were co-extracted from around 18-30 mg of bulk tissue with the AllPrep DNA/RNA mini kit, without cell sorting. Roughly five patients with histopathologically diagnosed primary liver carcinoma underwent surgical resection in China between November 2015 and early 2016. Chronic HBV infection was present in the patients, and the patients were treatment-naive at sampling. Each fresh piece of tumor and adjacent tissue was cut in two, with one half stored in RNAlater at -80 degrees C and the other half sent for histology. Concerning this clonotype itself: Its antigen target is currently unknown. This is likely a read error, given that the CDR3 carries no conserved phenylalanine or tryptophan at its end. It is unclear where the CDR3 begins or ends on the DNA, so no DNA is shown, and the CDR3 is as TCRdb lists it.

Starting from about 500 ng total RNA, TCRbeta-specific cDNA was produced by reverse transcription with a constant-region primer and ProtoScript II reverse transcriptase. Three nested multiplex PCR rounds, following a slightly modified ARM-PCR procedure, were used to build the TCRbeta libraries. Each of the first two PCR rounds ran for approximately 10 cycles and used multiplex TRBV1-TRBV30 forward primers together with a Cbeta reverse primer. Sample barcodes and Illumina adapters were added in a final 25-cycle PCR with Deep VentR polymerase. Before sequencing, amplicons between 200 and 500 bp were purified from gel using a QIAquick gel extraction kit. An Illumina HiSeq 2500 was used to sequence the TCRbeta amplicons, generating 250-bp paired-end reads. The paper's processing steps were these. Quality trimming of reads was performed with Trimmomatic v0.33, and paired reads were merged with FLASH v1.2.11 so that full CDR3 sequences could be recovered. MiGEC v1.2.1b assigned V, D and J germline segments to the rearranged TCRbeta sequences. VDJtools v1.0.0 computed clonotype statistics and Shannon-Wiener diversity indices. To reduce sampling bias, subsequent analyses other than the diversity analysis used only the 250 most abundant clonotypes in each sample. The public reads were quality trimmed at Q25 with fastp and then assembled into clones with MiXCR by TCRdb, keeping productive beta chains. All rows with the same CDR3 protein become a single entry with the most common DNA and genes. TCRdb, not the original authors, processed these V and J calls. This sample has some 130,000 distinct CDR3 sequences in its table, and roughly 75% of those were observed once. The ten top clones hold roughly 8.1% of the sample.

The sequence came from a woman aged 55 to 70 with primary liver carcinoma and hepatitis B virus infection. The chain links TRBV6-2 or TRBV6-3 with TRBJ1-1. What was sequenced was tumor-adjacent normal liver tissue. The encoded CDR3 is CASRAPLRTEAFY.